The 4 T cell receptor beta chains reported below all come from one sample, sequenced in a study of technical replicates of blood from a handful of donors. Clones were read by immunoSEQ multiplex PCR, and TCRdb kept only the in-frame ones, dropping some. The sample consists of about 56,000 clones, about 95% of them appearing once. The sequencing sample was made of PBMCs. These receptors were taken from a human donor in good health. Some clones in this sample may be carry-over from other donors' samples.

The chain employs TRBV19 and TRBJ1-5, with TRBD1 matching 7 bases. Germline assignment: CDR1 LNHDA and CDR2 SQIVND (reference sequence). This CDR3 spans 15 amino acids. V trimming: 10 bases; J trimming: 3 bases; junction bases outside the gene matches: 12. CDR3 sequence: CATGRGTANNQPQHF. CDR3 nucleotides: TGTGCCACCGGAAGGGGGACAGCTAACAATCAGCCCCAGCATTTT.

The chain has TRBV30 and TRBJ2-5; D not resolved. V lost 3 bases and J 4 bases, leaving 6 bases between the germline ends. Per the germline V gene, CDR1 is GTSNPN and CDR2 is SVGIG (reference sequence). CDR3 length equals 11 residues. The CDR3 DNA follows: TGTGCCTGGAGCTACGGAGAGACCCAGTACTTC. Encoded protein: CAWSYGETQYF.

The J gene is TRBJ1-2, the V gene TRBV29-1, with D tentatively TRBD1 (5 bases). The germline gives CDR1 SQVTM, CDR2 ANQGSEA. The CDR3 runs 13 residues. The V gene lost 3 bases and the J gene lost 8 bases, with 16 bases spanning the gap. The CDR3: CSVDFVQETGYTF. CDR3 DNA: TGCAGCGTTGATTTTGTACAGGAGACGGGCTACACCTTC. Full variable domain (missing parts from reference TRBV29-1 and TRBJ1-2): SAVISQKPSRDICQRGTSLTIQCQVDSQVTMMFWYRQQPGQSLTLIATANQGSEATYESGFVIDKFPISRPNLTFSTLTVSNMSPEDSSIYLCSVDFVQETGYTFGSGTRLTVV.

The gene calls are TRBV12-5 and TRBJ2-4; 13 bases are shared with TRBD2. The germline gives CDR1 LGHNT, CDR2 FRNRAP. CDR3 length: 20 residues. V gave up 0 bases and J gave up 0 bases; unmatched junction bases: 8. The CDR3 here is CASGLVLGLAGELAKNIQYF. The CDR3 nucleotides are TGTGCTAGTGGTTTGGTACTTGGACTAGCGGGGGAACTAGCCAAAAACATTCAGTACTTC.